A selection of T cell receptor beta chains follows, all from one sample in a study of blood T cell repertoires in COVID-19. Repertoires were generated with immunoSEQ multiplex PCR, while TCRdb's copy carries only in-frame clones and drops some. The profile shows fewer than 200,000 clones, 70% to 85% of them singletons. The sample comprised PBMCs or T cells enriched from blood (not recorded which). The receptors were sampled from a woman between 50 and 59 years old who had recovered from COVID-19. CDR3s include the opening cysteine and the closing phenylalanine or tryptophan. A D gene is named only where the DNA matches it firmly. Clone sizes are given selectively: once, few, many, or a class where the clone is expanded.

>TRBJ2-3|-|TRBV5-6|TRBD2
TGTGCCAGCAGATATGGACTAGCGGTACTCACAGATACGCAGTATTTT
CASRYGLAVLTDTQYF
>TRBJ1-2|-|TRBV3-1/TRBV3-2|-
TGTGCCAGCAGCCACCGTCCCTTCGGGGGGAACTATGGCTACACCTTC
CASSHRPFGGNYGYTF
>TRBJ2-7|-|TRBV6-6|-
TGTGCCAGCAGTCCCTTAGTTGGGGCCCCCTCCTACGAGCAGTACTTC
CASSPLVGAPSYEQYF
>TRBJ1-6|many|TRBV2|-
TGTGCCAGTCGGGTCCATGGTACGGCACCCCTCCACTTT
CASRVHGTAPLHF
>TRBJ1-1|once|TRBV11-2|-
TGTGCCAGCAGCACCTCCAGGAACACTGAAGCTTTCTTT
CASSTSRNTEAFF
>TRBJ2-7|-|TRBV9|-
TGTGCCAGCAGCGTAGCCCAACTATCCGGCGAGCAGTACTTC
CASSVAQLSGEQYF
>TRBJ1-2|-|TRBV7-3|TRBD1
TGTGCCAGCAGCTCAACAGGGGCGGTTGGAGGCTACACCTTC
CASSSTGAVGGYTF
>TRBJ1-2|-|TRBV5-1|-
TGCGCCAGCAGCTTGGCCCAGGGAGGCGGTGGCTACACCTTC
CASSLAQGGGGYTF
>TRBJ2-5|-|TRBV5-1|TRBD1
TGCGCCAGCAGCTTGGTTGGGACAGAAGAGACCCAGTACTTC
CASSLVGTEETQYF
>TRBJ1-5|-|TRBV2|-
TGTGCCAGCAGTTACCCAGTCGGAGGTCAGCCCCAGCATTTT
CASSYPVGGQPQHF
>TRBJ2-1|-|TRBV25-1|-
TGTGCCAGCAGTGGGGCTGGGCGCGCTTGGAACAATGAGCAGTTCTTC
CASSGAGRAWNNEQFF
>TRBJ2-3|-|TRBV7-2|TRBD2
TGTGCCAGCAGCTTAATAGCGGGGCCCACAGATACGCAGTATTTT
CASSLIAGPTDTQYF
>TRBJ1-6|-|TRBV12-3/TRBV12-4|-
TGTGCCAGCACTCTGGGGAGAGAGTCCCCCCTCCACTTT
CASTLGRESPLHF
>TRBJ2-1|-|TRBV19|-
TGTGCCAGTAGGGCGAGGGCCTCCGGGAATGAGCAGTTCTTC
CASRARASGNEQFF
>TRBJ2-2|-|TRBV14|-
TGTGCCAGCAGCCACGCCAAGGGACTCCTCACCGGGGAGCTGTTTTTT
CASSHAKGLLTGELFF
>TRBJ2-5|-|TRBV7-8|TRBD2
TGTGCCAGCAGCCCAAGGGCTAGCGGGAGGGTGGAGACCCAGTACTTC
CASSPRASGRVETQYF
>TRBJ1-6|-|TRBV7-3|-
TGTGCCAGCAGCGCCTACGGGGGTTCACCCCTCCACTTT
CASSAYGGSPLHF
>TRBJ1-1|-|TRBV29-1|TRBD1
TGCAGCGTTTCCACAGGGGGCACTGAAGCTTTCTTT
CSVSTGGTEAFF
>TRBJ2-7|-|TRBV15|TRBD1
TGTGCCACCAGCAGGGACAGGGGCCCCTACGAGCAGTACTTC
CATSRDRGPYEQYF
>TRBJ2-1|-|TRBV7-2|-
TGTGCCAGCAGCTTAGCTTGGCAGGGTGAGCAGTTCTTC
CASSLAWQGEQFF
>TRBJ2-1|-|TRBV28|TRBD1
TGTGCCAGCAGCCTAGACAGGGCCTCCTACAATGAGCAGTTCTTC
CASSLDRASYNEQFF
>TRBJ2-1|-|TRBV5-1|TRBD2
TGCGCCAGCAGACCTCCTATTCTAGCGGGAGCATACAATGAGCAGTTCTTC
CASRPPILAGAYNEQFF
>TRBJ2-7|-|TRBV5-1|TRBD2
TGCGCCAGCAGCCCGGGACTAGCGGGATCCCCCCACGAGCAGTACTTC
CASSPGLAGSPHEQYF
>TRBJ2-1|-|TRBV28|TRBD2
TGTGCCAGCAGTTTATTGACTAGCGGGAGTGGCCATGAGCAGTTCTTC
CASSLLTSGSGHEQFF
>TRBJ1-1|-|TRBV15|-
TGTGCCACCAGCAGAGATTATCGTGCGCTGGCTTTCTTT
CATSRDYRALAFF
>TRBJ2-7|-|TRBV5-1|TRBD1
TGCGCCAGCAGCTTGGGACAGGGGGGTGTCGAGCAGTACTTC
CASSLGQGGVEQYF
>TRBJ2-3|-|TRBV11-3|-
TGTGCCAGCAGCTCCGCGCGAGGAGATACGCAGTATTTT
CASSSARGDTQYF
>TRBJ2-1|-|TRBV4-1|TRBD2
TGCGCCAGCAGCCAAGAGCTAGCGGGAGGAAGAGATGAGCAGTTCTTC
CASSQELAGGRDEQFF
>TRBJ1-4|few|TRBV18|-
TGTGCCAGCTCACTCGGGATCCAGAATGAAAAACTGTTTTTT
CASSLGIQNEKLFF
>TRBJ2-3|-|TRBV7-2|TRBD2
TGTGCCAGCAGCACAATGACTAGCGGGAGCACAGATACGCAGTATTTT
CASSTMTSGSTDTQYF
>TRBJ2-5|-|TRBV4-3|-
TGCGCCAGCAGCCAAGATCTCGGCAGGGGAGAGACCCAGTACTTC
CASSQDLGRGETQYF
>TRBJ1-1|-|TRBV5-1|-
TGCGCCAGCAGCTTGAGGGCCGGGATCCCAGAAGCTTTCTTT
CASSLRAGIPEAFF
>TRBJ2-3|-|TRBV7-3|TRBD2
TGTGCCAGCAGCTCAGCGGGAGGGCCACTAGATACGCAGTATTTT
CASSSAGGPLDTQYF
>TRBJ2-6|-|TRBV27|TRBD1
TGTGCCAGCAGATCAGGGACAGGATTTTCTGGGGCCAACGTCCTGACTTTC
CASRSGTGFSGANVLTF
>TRBJ2-1|-|TRBV27|TRBD1
TGTGCCAGCAGCGTAGGGGGCGCGGTATCCTACAATGAGCAGTTCTTC
CASSVGGAVSYNEQFF
>TRBJ1-2|-|TRBV5-1|-
TGCGCCAGCAGCCCCGGCAGGGACTATGGCTACACCTTC
CASSPGRDYGYTF
>TRBJ1-6|-|TRBV7-2|TRBD1
TGTGCCAGCAGCCCCCCTGGGACAGTACTAAATTCACCCCTCCACTTT
CASSPPGTVLNSPLHF
>TRBJ2-1|-|TRBV18|-
TGTGCCAGCTCACCGCGTGAGCGGGTTAGCTCCTACAATGAGCAGTTCTTC
CASSPRERVSSYNEQFF
>TRBJ1-5|once|TRBV7-7|TRBD1
TGTGCCAGCAGCCCCCGGAGGGGGCAGGGGAATAGCAATCAGCCCCAGCATTTT
CASSPRRGQGNSNQPQHF
>TRBJ2-1|-|TRBV24-1|-
TGTGCCACCAGTAAGGACTACAACGTGGGCAATGAGCAGTTCTTC
CATSKDYNVGNEQFF
>TRBJ2-5|-|TRBV30|-
TGTGCCTGGAGTGTACGGGTAGCTCAAGAGACCCAGTACTTC
CAWSVRVAQETQYF
>TRBJ2-5|-|TRBV5-1|TRBD1
TGCGCCAGCAGCCCTCAAGGACAGGCGGAAGAGACCCAGTACTTC
CASSPQGQAEETQYF